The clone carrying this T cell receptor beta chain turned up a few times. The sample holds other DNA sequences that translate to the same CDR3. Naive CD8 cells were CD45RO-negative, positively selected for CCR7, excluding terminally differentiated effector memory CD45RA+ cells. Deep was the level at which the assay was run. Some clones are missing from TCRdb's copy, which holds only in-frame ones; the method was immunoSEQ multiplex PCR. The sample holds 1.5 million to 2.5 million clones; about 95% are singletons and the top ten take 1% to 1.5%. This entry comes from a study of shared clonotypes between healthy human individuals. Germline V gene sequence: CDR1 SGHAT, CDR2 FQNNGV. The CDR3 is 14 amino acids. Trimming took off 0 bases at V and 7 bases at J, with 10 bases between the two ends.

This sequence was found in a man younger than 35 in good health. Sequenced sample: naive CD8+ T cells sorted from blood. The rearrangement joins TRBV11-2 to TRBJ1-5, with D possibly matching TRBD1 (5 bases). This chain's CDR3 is CASSLDGGDQPQHF. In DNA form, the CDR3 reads TGTGCCAGCAGCTTAGATGGCGGGGACCAGCCCCAGCATTTT.